This T cell receptor beta chain stems from a study of blood T cell repertoires in COVID-19. Study-level background: The origin of the acute and convalescent COVID-19 samples was the United States, Italy and Spain. Sample material is recorded as cDNA or gDNA derived from T cells, B-cell-depleted T cells, or PBMCs.

Clones were sequenced by immunoSEQ multiplex PCR, and TCRdb holds only the in-frame ones, with some missing. Among 200,000 to 250,000 clones listed, around four fifths were seen once. The CDR3 has 15 residues. V trimming: 8 bases; J trimming: 4 bases; junction bases outside the gene matches: 11. Germline V gene data show CDR1 as MNHEY and CDR2 as SVGAGI. The chain is built from TRBV6-5 and TRBJ2-7, with 10 bases lining up with TRBD2. The sample was peripheral blood. This TCR came from a woman aged 55 to 70 with active or convalescent COVID-19. CDR3 protein: CASWGSSSGRYEQYF. For the CDR3, the DNA is TGTGCCAGCTGGGGTTCGAGTAGCGGGAGGTACGAGCAGTACTTC.